A single TCR beta chain is shown here with its context. Healthy adults negative for HIV, lacking recent acute infections or vaccinations, served as donors. The data stem from a study of shared clonotypes between healthy human individuals. Produced via immunoSEQ multiplex PCR; TCRdb's table is partial and in-frame only. Here the sample spans 600,000 to 700,000 clones, 60% to 75% being singletons. J was trimmed by 6 bases and V by 1 base; bases with no gene match: 9. CDR1 and CDR2 (germline): SEHNR, FQNEAQ (reference sequence). The CDR3 is 18 residues long. Material for sequencing was memory CD4+ T cells sorted from blood. As to subset: CD45RA-negative fraction. The chain has TRBV7-9 and TRBJ2-3; 14 bases line up with TRBD2. This TCR was sampled from a woman aged 25 to 39 in good health. CDR3 sequence: CASSLGGTSGSPRDTQYF. In DNA form, the CDR3 reads TGTGCCAGCAGCTTAGGGGGGACTAGCGGGAGCCCCCGGGATACGCAGTATTTT.